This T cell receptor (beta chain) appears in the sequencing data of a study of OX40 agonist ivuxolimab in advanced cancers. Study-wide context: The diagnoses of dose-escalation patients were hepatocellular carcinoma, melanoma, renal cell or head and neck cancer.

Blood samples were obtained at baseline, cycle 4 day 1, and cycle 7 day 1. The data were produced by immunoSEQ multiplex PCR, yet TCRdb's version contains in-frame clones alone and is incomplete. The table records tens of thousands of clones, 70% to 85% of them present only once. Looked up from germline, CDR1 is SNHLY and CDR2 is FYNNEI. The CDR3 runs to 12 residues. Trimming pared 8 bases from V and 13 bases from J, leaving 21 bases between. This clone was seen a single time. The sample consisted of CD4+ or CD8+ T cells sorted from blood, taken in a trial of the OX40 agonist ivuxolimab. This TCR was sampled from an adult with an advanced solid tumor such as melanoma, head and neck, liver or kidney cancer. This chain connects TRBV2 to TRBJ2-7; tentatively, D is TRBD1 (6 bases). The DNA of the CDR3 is TGTGCCAGCGGGCCACAGGGACAATCCGTTTACTTC. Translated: CASGPQGQSVYF. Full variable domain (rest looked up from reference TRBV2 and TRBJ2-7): EPEVTQTPSHQVTQMGQEVILRCVPISNHLYFYWYRQILGQKVEFLVSFYNNEISEKSEIFDDQFSVERPDGSNFTLKIRSTKLEDSAMYFCASGPQGQSVYFGPGTRLTVT.